This paragraph covers one TCR beta chain sequence. The data were taken from a study of blood T cell repertoires in COVID-19. Study information: There were acute and convalescent COVID-19 samples, and they came from the United States, Italy and Spain.

The CDR3 loop spans 16 amino acids. J was trimmed by 4 bases and V by 4 bases; bases with no gene match: 4. Germline V gene lookup returns CDR1 LGHDT and CDR2 YNNKEL (reference sequence). The method was immunoSEQ multiplex PCR; TCRdb's version includes in-frame clones alone and lacks a portion of them. The data show about 47,000 clones, around 85% seen once. V and J are TRBV3-1 (or the pseudogene TRBV3-2) and TRBJ2-1; 13 bases align to TRBD2. This TCR was recovered from a man in his forties or fifties with acute or convalescent COVID-19. The sample taken for sequencing was peripheral blood. This CDR3 reads CASSLGLAGAYNEQFF. CDR3 DNA sequence: TGTGCCAGCAGCCTCGGACTAGCGGGAGCATACAATGAGCAGTTCTTC.